The TCR beta chain under discussion was sequenced for a study of cytomegalovirus exposure and HLA in healthy donors. PCR involved 60 Vbeta and 13 Jbeta primers. The table came from immunoSEQ multiplex PCR; TCRdb's copy has only in-frame clones and leaves some out. The table lists about 210,000 clones, with around 0.95% in the top ten. The CDR3 extends over 16 amino acids. CDR1 and CDR2 from the germline V gene are SGHRS and YFSETQ. The trim removed 4 bases at V and 1 base at J, leaving 8 bases unmatched. Sequenced material: PBMCs. V gene TRBV5-1 combines with J gene TRBJ2-3; 8 bases match TRBD1. This TCR was sampled from a woman aged 25-40 years in good health and CMV-seropositive. CDR3 nucleotide sequence: TGCGCCAGCAGCCCGACTCCGGGACAGGGCACAGATACGCAGTATTTT. Its translation is CASSPTPGQGTDTQYF.